The present T cell receptor beta chain was sequenced within a study of T-cell memory formation after mild COVID-19 (dated by TCRdb to the early 2020s). Turning to the overall study: TCR sequence clusters from the two donors were largely donor specific. In a couple of donors, T-cell clones that expanded and contracted after mild COVID-19 were tracked by sequencing TCRalpha and TCRbeta repertoires over time. The cohort comprised two young, previously healthy adult volunteers, one female and one male. Summary of the overall study and its limitations: SARS-CoV-2 specificity of the second-wave clones peaking on day 37 was not confirmed. Clones that contracted from day 15 to 85 showed balanced CD4/CD8 phenotypes, whereas a second wave of clones that expanded from day 15 to 37 leaned towards CD4+. The study covered only a couple of mild cases, and larger cohorts including severe cases with pre-infection samples were considered necessary. Contracting CD4+ clones turned up mainly in the CM and EM memory subsets, whereas EMRA was where CD8+ clones were enriched. Some responding clones were found in pre-infection memory, which suggests that pre-existing cross-reactive memory T cells took part in the SARS-CoV-2 response.

PBMCs were isolated by Ficoll-Paque density gradient centrifugation. The sample was run on an Illumina NovaSeq 6000. TCRalpha and TCRbeta cDNA libraries were constructed by 5'RACE with constant-segment primers, with sample barcodes and unique molecular identifiers being introduced. RNA was extracted from every sample with Trizol reagent. Amplification of the libraries took two PCR steps, and the second step added a second sample barcode plus Illumina TruSeq adapters. Libraries were sequenced on an Illumina NovaSeq with 2 x 150 bp paired-end reads. As for how the authors treated the data: Reads were demultiplexed and collapsed into UMI-guided consensus sequences with migec v1.2.7. With mixcr v2.1.11, UMI consensuses were aligned to TRA and TRB V and J templates and assembled into clonotypes. Expanded or contracted clonotypes were those called significant by both edgeR and NoisET, with noise models trained on biological replicates. For edgeR calls, the cutoffs were a false discovery rate-adjusted p below 0.01 and a log2 fold-change threshold of 1. As an exploratory analysis of dynamics, PCA with hierarchical clustering was applied to max-normalized trajectories of the 1000 most abundant clonotypes. Separately sequenced CD4+ and CD8+ repertoires were used to assign a CD4 or CD8 phenotype to each responding clone. The public reads were quality trimmed at Q25 with fastp and then assembled into clones with MiXCR by TCRdb, keeping productive beta chains. Rows with a matching CDR3 protein are joined into one entry that keeps the most common DNA and genes. The V and J calls, along with clone size, are taken from TCRdb and not from the paper's own processing. The sample profile shows roughly 100,000 distinct CDR3 sequences; about a sixth of them were found once. The top ten hold more than 25% of the sample.

On this clonotype: This clone's antigen is unknown. The sample holds no much larger clone one base away, and base qualities are not on file.

CDR1 and CDR2, looked up from the germline V gene, are SGHVS and FQNEAQ. There are 15 amino acids in the CDR3, from cysteine to phenylalanine inclusive. The DNA shown is the 45-base CDR3, in frame from base 1. The V end gives up 5 bases and the J end 8 bases, leaving 10 bases in the junction not matched to a gene. The receptor's source is an adult woman who had mild COVID-19 (a few samples of this study predate the infection). The sample titles of this study are shuffled in the database, so cell type and time point are left out; the donor was told from shared clones. Recombination connected TRBV7-8 to TRBJ1-5; the junction holds 9 bases that match TRBD1. Sequencing was done on a sample of PBMCs or a T cell subset sorted from them (not recorded which). In nucleotide form, the sequence is TGTGCCAGCAGCCGCCAAGGGACAGGGACGGAGCCCCAGCATTTT. It encodes CASSRQGTGTEPQHF.